This T cell receptor (beta chain) derives from a study of CXCR3-negative and CXCR3-positive naive CD8 T cells. UMI-labeled TRB cDNA libraries were prepared by 5' RACE. TCRdb reprocessed the 5' RACE reads and keeps a single row for each CDR3 protein, giving no DNA. Its table records 50,000 to 65,000 distinct CDR3 sequences. CDR3 length: 19 residues. Remarks on this clonotype: Its antigen remains unidentified.

Findings and limits, study-wide: CXCR3-positive naive cells had more hydrophobic TRB CDR3s than CXCR3-negative naive cells.

Sequenced input: naive CXCR3+ CD8+ T cells from blood. Subset here: CD45RO-CCR7+CD27+CD95- naive CD8+ T cells expressing CXCR3 (TNR3+). The chain joins TRBV12-3 or TRBV12-4 to TRBJ2-6; as DNA is missing, the TRBD2 call by TCRdb cannot be tested. This TCR came from a human donor in good health. Some clones in this sample may be carry-over from other donors' samples. CDR3 region: CATYSQRGIVGYGANVLTF.